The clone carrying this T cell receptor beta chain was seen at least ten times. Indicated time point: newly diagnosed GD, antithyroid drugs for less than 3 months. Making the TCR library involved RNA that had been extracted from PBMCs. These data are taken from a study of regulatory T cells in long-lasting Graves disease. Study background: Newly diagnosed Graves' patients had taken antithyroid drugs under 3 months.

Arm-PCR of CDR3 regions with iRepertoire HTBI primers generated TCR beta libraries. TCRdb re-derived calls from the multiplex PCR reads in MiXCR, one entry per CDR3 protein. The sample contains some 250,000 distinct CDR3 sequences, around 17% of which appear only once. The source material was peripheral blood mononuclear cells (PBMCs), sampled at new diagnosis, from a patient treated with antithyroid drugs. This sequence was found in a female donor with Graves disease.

For the CDR3, the DNA is TGTGCCACCAGTGATTCCTTAGGACTAGCGGGAGGATCAGATACGCAGTATTTT. This encodes CATSDSLGLAGGSDTQYF. The rearrangement joins TRBV24-1 to TRBJ2-3; 14 bases map to TRBD2. CDR1 and CDR2 (germline): KGHDR, SFDVKD. The CDR3 is 18 residues long. V shed 2 bases, J shed 4 bases, and the junction held 7 bases outside the gene matches.